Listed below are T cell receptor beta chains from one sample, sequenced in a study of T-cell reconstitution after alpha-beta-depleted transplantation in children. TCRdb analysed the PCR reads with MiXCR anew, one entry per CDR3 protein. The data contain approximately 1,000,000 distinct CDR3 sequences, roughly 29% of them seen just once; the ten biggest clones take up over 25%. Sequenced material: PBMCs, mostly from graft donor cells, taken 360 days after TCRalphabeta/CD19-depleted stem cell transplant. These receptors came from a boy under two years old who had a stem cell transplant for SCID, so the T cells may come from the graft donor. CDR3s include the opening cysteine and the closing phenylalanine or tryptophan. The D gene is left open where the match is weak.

CASSQAAGTGVREQFF,TRBV4-2,TRBJ2-1,TRBD1
CASSRGSYGYTF,TRBV5-1,TRBJ1-2,NA
CSARPDRAVNTEAFF,TRBV20-1,TRBJ1-1,TRBD1
CASSFERRGDSPLHF,TRBV7-2,TRBJ1-6,NA
CASSLGGTGDSKQYF,TRBV7-2,TRBJ2-7,TRBD1
CASSVGLAGGVVSYNEQFF,TRBV9,TRBJ2-1,TRBD2
CASSPGTSGPYNEQFF,TRBV5-1,TRBJ2-1,TRBD2
CASSRYRVGFEAFF,TRBV12-3/TRBV12-4,TRBJ1-1,NA
CASSLGGGSGETQYF,TRBV11-2,TRBJ2-5,NA
CASSLGGASGNTIYF,TRBV7-8,TRBJ1-3,NA
CSALGGGRSYGYTF,TRBV20-1,TRBJ1-2,NA
CSARSLAGDNEQFF,TRBV20-1,TRBJ2-1,TRBD2
CASSLSGGSGPQHF,TRBV7-6,TRBJ1-5,NA
CSAHRDTSQETQYF,TRBV20-1,TRBJ2-5,NA
CASSFLRGSYNEQFF,TRBV28,TRBJ2-1,NA
CASSQGVWKSGHNEQFF,TRBV3-1,TRBJ2-1,NA
CASSWDSMTNTEAFF,TRBV5-1,TRBJ1-1,TRBD1
CASSSTGLAGGSSNNEQFF,TRBV12-3/TRBV12-4,TRBJ2-1,TRBD2
CASRNRGGSSGANVLTF,TRBV6-1,TRBJ2-6,NA
CASSLSGTRDRVHEQYF,TRBV28,TRBJ2-7,TRBD1